This T cell receptor (beta chain) was obtained from a study of immune evolution from preneoplasia to lung adenocarcinoma. The CDR3 is 13 residues long. V was trimmed by 3 bases and J by 3 bases, leaving 8 bases between them. Per the germline V gene, CDR1 is SGHAT and CDR2 is FQNNGV. Patient tissue came from resections in Japan or China, 2014–2017. Clones were sequenced by immunoSEQ multiplex PCR, and TCRdb holds only the in-frame ones, with some missing. The sample shows approximately 4,500 clones, roughly 80% of them seen only once. Findings and caveats of the study: Later-stage lesions appeared to have more T cells, more diversity, less clonality.

Of note for this clone: As yet, its antigen is unknown.

The chain joins TRBV11-2 to TRBJ1-2, with D perhaps matching TRBD1 (5 bases). Sequencing used FFPE lung adenocarcinoma in situ tissue. The receptor was derived from a person aged 60-80 years with lung adenocarcinoma. CDR3 region: CASSFSRDYGYTF. CDR3 DNA sequence: TGTGCCAGCAGCTTCTCCAGGGACTATGGCTACACCTTC.